These 19 T cell receptor beta chains share one sample of origin, sequenced in a study of T cells after yellow fever vaccination. TCRdb re-called the 5' RACE reads with MiXCR, one entry per CDR3 protein. Of about 360,000 distinct CDR3 sequences in the sample, 6.2% were seen once. The sample in question was PBMCs, obtained 5 days after the yellow fever booster vaccination. The origin of the receptors is a young man who received the YFV17D yellow fever vaccine.

This clonotype was seen only a few times. J is TRBJ2-7 and V is TRBV6-1, with D perhaps being TRBD1 or TRBD2 (5 bases each). Per germline, CDR1 MNHNS and CDR2 SASEGT. V shed 5 bases and J shed 3 bases, with 17 bases lying between them. The CDR3 loop spans 15 amino acids. In DNA, the CDR3 is TGTGCCAGCAGTACCGGAACAGGAGGTTACTACGAGCAGTACTTC. Protein product: CASSTGTGGYYEQYF.

This clonotype occurred a few times. The rearrangement links TRBV20-1 to TRBJ2-1; maybe TRBD1 (5 bases). The CDR3 covers 11 residues. V dropped 4 bases and J dropped 8 bases, with 9 bases sitting between them. The germline V gene encodes CDR1 DFQATT and CDR2 SNEGSKA (reference sequence). As DNA, the CDR3 is TGCAGTGCTAAGGGGAAATATGAGCAGTTCTTC. Its translation: CSAKGKYEQFF.

In its sample, this clonotype was seen a few times. J is TRBJ2-6 and V is TRBV11-2, with 11 bases fitting TRBD2. Trimming took 2 bases from V and 2 from J; bases not matched to a gene: 5. Germline-derived CDR1 and CDR2 are SGHAT and FQNNGV. The CDR3 runs to 18 residues. The CDR3 reads CASSLSTSGSAGANVLTF. In nucleotides, the CDR3 is TGTGCCAGCAGCTTAAGTACTAGCGGGAGTGCTGGGGCCAACGTCCTGACTTTC.

This clonotype appeared many times. V is TRBV7-2 and J is TRBJ2-5, with TRBD2 as a possible D gene (7 bases). The CDR3 contains 15 residues. Germline assignment: CDR1 SGHTA and CDR2 FQGNSA. The V gene lost 2 bases and the J gene lost 4 bases, with 14 bases spanning the gap. The CDR3 loop is CASSLSGLGGETQYF. Written as DNA, the CDR3 is TGTGCCAGCAGCTTATCCGGACTAGGGGGAGAGACCCAGTACTTC.

This rearrangement joins TRBV6-2 or TRBV6-3 to TRBJ2-7; 8 nucleotides agree with TRBD1. The CDR3 is made up of 16 amino acids. Per germline, CDR1 MNHEY and CDR2 SVGEGT. V lost 0 bases to trimming and J lost 2 bases; unmatched junction nucleotides: 6. The CDR3 loop reads CASSYSMRTGTYEQYF. DNA of the CDR3: TGTGCCAGCAGTTACTCGATGAGGACAGGGACCTACGAGCAGTACTTC.

Ten or more counts support this clonotype. The rearrangement uses TRBV7-6 and TRBJ2-1; 9 positions agree with TRBD1. CDR3 length equals 15 residues. The germline V gene encodes CDR1 SGHVS and CDR2 FNYEAQ. The V segment lost 4 bases and the J segment 3 bases; nucleotides outside the gene matches: 4. The CDR3 loop reads CASSSGDRVYNEQFF. CDR3 DNA sequence: TGTGCCAGCAGCTCTGGGGACAGGGTCTACAATGAGCAGTTCTTC.

This chain uses TRBV7-2 with TRBJ2-7, with a tentative D call TRBD2 (5 bases). Germline CDR1 reads SGHTA; CDR2 reads FQGNSA. V gave up 5 bases and J gave up 3 bases, with 8 bases separating them. The CDR3 is 12 residues long. The CDR3 region is CASSTAGYEQYF. The CDR3 nucleotides read TGTGCCAGCAGCACCGCGGGCTACGAGCAGTACTTC.

The chain uses TRBV20-1 and TRBJ1-5; D gene uncertain. Trimming removed 1 base from V and 7 bases from J, with 14 bases in between. Germline lookup yields CDR1 DFQATT and CDR2 SNEGSKA (reference sequence). This CDR3 has 14 residues. CDR3: CSARGSGSGQPQHF. CDR3 DNA: TGCAGTGCTAGAGGTAGCGGTTCTGGGCAGCCCCAGCATTTT.

This clonotype occurred a few times. This chain links TRBV6-1 with TRBJ1-4; D unclear. Trimming removed 8 bases from V and 4 bases from J, with 17 bases in between. The CDR3 is 15 amino acids. In germline, CDR1 is MNHNS, CDR2 SASEGT. The DNA of the CDR3 is TGTGCCAGCTTTTTGACGTGGGAGGATAATGAAAAACTGTTTTTT. This encodes CASFLTWEDNEKLFF.

This clonotype was counted a few times. The chain links TRBV10-3 to TRBJ1-5, with a possible D match to TRBD1 (5 bases). The CDR3 runs 14 residues. Germline V gives CDR1 ENHRY, CDR2 SYGVKD. The V gene lost 3 bases and the J gene lost 7 bases, with 13 bases spanning the gap. The CDR3 here is CAISDGQGGQPQHF. In nucleotides, the CDR3 is TGTGCCATCAGTGATGGGCAGGGAGGACAGCCCCAGCATTTT.

The chain uses TRBV20-1 and TRBJ2-3; D ambiguous. The ends were cut back, 2 bases at V and 4 bases at J, with 13 bases in the middle. This CDR3 is 14 amino acids long. Germline V lookup: CDR1 DFQATT, CDR2 SNEGSKA (reference sequence). CDR3 region: CSARRPPGADTQYF. The DNA of the CDR3 is TGCAGTGCTAGAAGGCCCCCTGGGGCAGATACGCAGTATTTT.

This clonotype was recorded at least ten times. The chain has TRBV29-1 and TRBJ2-7; D ambiguous. The CDR3 sequence is 12 residues long. Trimming removed 7 bases at V and 2 bases at J, with 12 bases between. The V gene's germline CDR1 is SQVTM and CDR2 ANQGSEA. CDR3 sequence: CSAVGTTYEQYF. The CDR3 DNA follows: TGCAGCGCCGTGGGAACAACCTACGAGCAGTACTTC.

This chain joins TRBV5-1 and TRBJ2-3, with TRBD1 matching 7 bases. J gave up 2 bases and V 4 bases, and 4 bases lay outside the gene matches. CDR1 and CDR2 from the germline V gene are SGHRS and YFSETQ. This CDR3 has 14 amino acids. The CDR3: CASSPGQDTDTQYF. The CDR3 bases are TGCGCCAGCAGCCCTGGACAGGACACAGATACGCAGTATTTT.

V usage is TRBV2 and J usage is TRBJ2-5; TRBD2 matches at 8 bases. The CDR3 length is 13 residues. Germline CDR1 SNHLY, CDR2 FYNNEI. V was clipped by 8 bases and J by 7 bases; unmatched bases: 9. This CDR3 is CASEFDSGGTQYF. The DNA for the CDR3 is TGTGCCAGCGAGTTTGACAGCGGGGGGACCCAGTACTTC. The entire variable domain, with the rest obtained from reference TRBV2 and TRBJ2-5, is as follows: EPEVTQTPSHQVTQMGQEVILRCVPISNHLYFYWYRQILGQKVEFLVSFYNNEISEKSEIFDDQFSVERPDGSNFTLKIRSTKLEDSAMYFCASEFDSGGTQYFGPGTRLLVL.

This clonotype was counted ten times or more. The chain links TRBV20-1 to TRBJ2-3, with 8 positions matching TRBD1. Germline trimming cut 8 bases from V and 0 bases from J; bases unmatched to any gene: 4. This CDR3 is 13 amino acids long. The germline CDR1 and CDR2 sequences are DFQATT and SNEGSKA (reference sequence). This CDR3 reads CSTGTGSTDTQYF. The CDR3 coding sequence is TGCAGTACTGGGACAGGAAGCACAGATACGCAGTATTTT.

The gene calls are TRBV7-2 and TRBJ1-5; a weak D match, TRBD1 (5 bases). The V end was cut by 5 bases, the J end by 7 bases, with 12 bases between. Germline V gene sequence: CDR1 SGHTA, CDR2 FQGNSA. CDR3 length: 13 residues. CDR3 sequence (DNA): TGTGCCAGCAGCCTAAGACAGAGACAGCCCCAGCATTTT. Its protein product is CASSLRQRQPQHF.

This clonotype was seen ten or more times. The V call is TRBV5-1, the J call TRBJ2-2, with 7 positions matching TRBD2. Germline assignment: CDR1 SGHRS and CDR2 YFSETQ. J gave up 5 bases and V 3 bases, and 4 bases lay outside the gene matches. The CDR3 has 14 residues. CDR3 loop: CASSSLAETGELFF. Written as DNA, the CDR3 is TGCGCCAGCAGCTCGCTAGCGGAGACCGGGGAGCTGTTTTTT. Full variable domain (missing parts from reference TRBV5-1 and TRBJ2-2): KAGVTQTPRYLIKTRGQQVTLSCSPISGHRSVSWYQQTPGQGLQFLFEYFSETQRNKGNFPGRFSGRQFSNSRSEMNVSTLELGDSALYLCASSSLAETGELFFGEGSRLTVL.

The chain recombines TRBV9 with TRBJ2-3; 11 nucleotides agree with TRBD2. Germline V lookup: CDR1 SGDLS, CDR2 YYNGEE. The CDR3 extends over 16 amino acids. Germline trimming cut 2 bases from V and 3 bases from J; bases unmatched to any gene: 5. CDR3 sequence: CASSVTSGRVTDTQYF. The CDR3, as DNA: TGTGCCAGCAGCGTTACTAGCGGGAGAGTTACAGATACGCAGTATTTT. Full variable domain (outside the CDR3, taken from reference TRBV9 and TRBJ2-3): DSGVTQTPKHLITATGQRVTLRCSPRSGDLSVYWYQQSLDQGLQFLIQYYNGEERAKGNILERFSAQQFPDLHSELNLSSLELGDSALYFCASSVTSGRVTDTQYFGPGTRLTVL.

This clonotype was recorded at least ten times. The chain carries TRBV7-2 and TRBJ2-2, with D uncertain. The ends were cut back, 5 bases at V and 6 bases at J, with 7 bases in the middle. Germline lookup yields CDR1 SGHTA and CDR2 FQGNSA. The CDR3 totals 12 residues. CDR3 nucleotides: TGTGCCAGCAGCCCCCGGGCCGGGGAGCTGTTTTTT. This encodes CASSPRAGELFF.